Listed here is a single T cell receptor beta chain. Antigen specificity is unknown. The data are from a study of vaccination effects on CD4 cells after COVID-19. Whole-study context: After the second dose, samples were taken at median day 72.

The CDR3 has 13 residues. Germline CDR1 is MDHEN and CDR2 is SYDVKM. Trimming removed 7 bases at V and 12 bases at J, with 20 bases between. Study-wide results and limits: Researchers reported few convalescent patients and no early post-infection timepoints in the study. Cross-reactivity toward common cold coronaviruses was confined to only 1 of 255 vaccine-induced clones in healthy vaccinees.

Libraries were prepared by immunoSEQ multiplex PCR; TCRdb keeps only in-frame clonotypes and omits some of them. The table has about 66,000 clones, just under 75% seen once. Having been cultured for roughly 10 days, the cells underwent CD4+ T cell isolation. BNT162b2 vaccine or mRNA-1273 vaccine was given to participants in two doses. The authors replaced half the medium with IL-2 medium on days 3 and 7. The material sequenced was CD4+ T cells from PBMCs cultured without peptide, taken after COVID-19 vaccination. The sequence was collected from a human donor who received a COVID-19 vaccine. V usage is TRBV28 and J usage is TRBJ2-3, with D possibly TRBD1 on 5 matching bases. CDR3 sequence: CASTKGPHPNQYF. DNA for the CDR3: TGTGCCAGCACTAAGGGGCCACATCCAAATCAGTATTTT.